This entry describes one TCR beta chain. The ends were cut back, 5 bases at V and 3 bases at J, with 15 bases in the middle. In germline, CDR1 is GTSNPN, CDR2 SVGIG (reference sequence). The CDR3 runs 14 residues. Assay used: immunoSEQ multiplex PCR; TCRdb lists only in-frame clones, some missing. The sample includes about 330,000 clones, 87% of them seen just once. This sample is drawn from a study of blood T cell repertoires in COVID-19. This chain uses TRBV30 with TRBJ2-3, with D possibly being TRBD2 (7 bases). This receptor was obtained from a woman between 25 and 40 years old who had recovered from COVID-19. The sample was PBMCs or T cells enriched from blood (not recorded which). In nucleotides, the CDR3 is TGTGCCTGGTCTCGGGGGGCCGGTACAGATACGCAGTATTTT. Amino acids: CAWSRGAGTDTQYF.